These 32 T cell receptor beta chains originate from one sample sequenced in a study of OX40 agonist ivuxolimab in advanced cancers. Clones were sequenced by immunoSEQ multiplex PCR, and TCRdb holds only the in-frame ones, with some missing. The sample carries roughly 93,000 clones, approximately 80% recorded once. The sample here was CD4+ or CD8+ T cells sorted from blood, taken in a trial of the OX40 agonist ivuxolimab. The receptors derive from an adult with an advanced solid tumor such as melanoma, head and neck, liver or kidney cancer.

The CDR3 DNA sequence: TGCGCCAGCAGCCCGCCGCCGGGAACCACAGGAAACACCATATATTTT. Its translation: CASSPPPGTTGNTIYF. The J gene is TRBJ1-3, the V gene TRBV5-1; D is unclear. Trimming took off 4 bases at V and 4 bases at J, with 18 bases between the two ends. This CDR3 comprises 16 residues. Germline V lookup: CDR1 SGHRS, CDR2 YFSETQ.

This chain links TRBV19 with TRBJ1-2, with D tentatively TRBD1 (6 bases). The CDR3 loop spans 18 amino acids. Germline CDR1 and CDR2: LNHDA and SQIVND (reference sequence). Trimming stripped 0 bases from V and 3 bases from J, with 20 bases between. The CDR3 DNA is TGTGCCAGTAGTATAGACTCCGCGGCCAGGGGAGGAGACTATGGCTACACCTTC. Translation: CASSIDSAARGGDYGYTF.

The chain combines TRBV27 with TRBJ2-2, with unresolved D. The germline gives CDR1 MNHEY, CDR2 SMNVEV (reference sequence). With 4 bases removed from V and 5 bases from J, the gap between germline ends came to 11 bases. This CDR3 has 14 amino acids. CDR3 DNA: TGTGCCAGCAGTTATTCCGGCCTGACCGGGGAGCTGTTTTTT. Translation gives CASSYSGLTGELFF.

This chain connects TRBV23-1 to TRBJ2-3; either TRBD1 or TRBD2 may fit D (5 bases each). TRBV23-1 is reported as an ORF; its role is uncertain. V was shortened by 4 bases and J by 1 base, with 21 bases between the two germline ends. The CDR3 is 18 amino acids. CDR3 protein: CASSLHGAIINGTDTQYF. DNA of the CDR3: TGCGCCAGCAGTCTCCACGGGGCCATAATAAACGGCACAGATACGCAGTATTTT.

This clone was seen a handful of times. The chain uses TRBV5-1 and TRBJ2-7; the D call may be TRBD1 or TRBD2 (6 bases each). With 4 bases removed from V and 4 bases from J, the gap between germline ends came to 12 bases. The CDR3 extends over 13 amino acids. Per germline, CDR1 SGHRS and CDR2 YFSETQ. CDR3 residues: CASSRGAQYEQYF. The CDR3 nucleotides are TGCGCCAGCAGCAGGGGGGCCCAATACGAGCAGTACTTC.

The chain couples TRBV9 to TRBJ2-7; D may correspond to TRBD1 or TRBD2 (5 bases each). This CDR3 has 16 residues. Trimming cost V 4 bases and J 0 bases, with 17 bases left between them. In germline, CDR1 is SGDLS, CDR2 YYNGEE. The CDR3 region is CASSPRGDGSSYEQYF. The CDR3, as DNA: TGTGCCAGCAGCCCCAGAGGGGACGGCAGCTCCTACGAGCAGTACTTC.

V usage is TRBV14 and J usage is TRBJ2-7; 7 nucleotides line up with TRBD1. Germline V gene sequence: CDR1 SGHDN, CDR2 FVKESK. CDR3 length: 13 residues. The trim removed 5 bases at V and 3 bases at J, leaving 4 bases unmatched. CDR3 DNA: TGTGCCAGCAGCATTCCAGGGGGCTACGAGCAGTACTTC. As protein: CASSIPGGYEQYF.

This chain connects TRBV29-1 to TRBJ1-1; D is perhaps TRBD1 (5 bases). This CDR3 contains 13 residues. Deletions cut 1 base from V and 8 bases from J, with 14 bases between. In germline, CDR1 is SQVTM, CDR2 ANQGSEA. As DNA, the CDR3 is TGCAGCGTTGAAGTCCAAATCCAGGGAGAAGCTTTCTTT. Encoded protein: CSVEVQIQGEAFF.

V and J are TRBV9 and TRBJ1-4, with D perhaps TRBD1 (6 bases). CDR3 size: 16 residues. V was cut by 3 bases and J by 8 bases, with 20 bases left in between. Germline CDR1 is SGDLS and CDR2 is YYNGEE. The CDR3 bases are TGTGCCAGCAGCGCCGGGCCACCGGGGGCCGAGGAAAAACTGTTTTTT. It yields the protein CASSAGPPGAEEKLFF.

This clone came up once. This rearrangement joins TRBV7-2 to TRBJ1-2; D is unresolved. Trimming took off 4 bases at V and 2 bases at J, with 8 bases between the two ends. Germline values: CDR1 SGHTA, CDR2 FQGNSA. This CDR3 is built from 13 residues. CDR3 loop: CASSSHRNYGYTF. Written as DNA, the CDR3 is TGTGCCAGCAGCTCCCACCGGAACTATGGCTACACCTTC.

The chain employs TRBV19 and TRBJ2-1, with D unresolved. The CDR3 contains 14 residues. Trimming cost V 3 bases and J 6 bases, with 12 bases left between them. Germline V lookup: CDR1 LNHDA, CDR2 SQIVND (reference sequence). The DNA of the CDR3 is TGTGCCAGTAGTATTTCCATTCGTTCCAATGAGCAGTTCTTC. Translation gives CASSISIRSNEQFF.

This chain uses TRBV29-1 with TRBJ2-3; the match to TRBD2 covers 12 bases. The CDR3 loop spans 13 amino acids. Germline CDR1 SQVTM, CDR2 ANQGSEA. Trimming cost V 5 bases and J 5 bases; bases outside gene matches: 2. In DNA form, the CDR3 reads TGCAGCGTTCGGGGACTAGCGGGAGATACGCAGTATTTT. Translated, it gives CSVRGLAGDTQYF.

The chain employs TRBV15 and TRBJ2-5; TRBD1 might be the D (5 bases). The ends were cut back, 5 bases at V and 5 bases at J, with 18 bases in the middle. The V gene's germline CDR1 is LNHNV and CDR2 YYDKDF (reference sequence). The CDR3 has 15 residues. The CDR3 is CATSLWGRATETQYF. CDR3 bases: TGTGCCACCAGCCTATGGGGCAGGGCAACGGAGACCCAGTACTTC.

This sequence joins TRBV4-3 and TRBJ2-7, with 7 bases matching TRBD1. V was clipped by 0 bases and J by 3 bases; unmatched bases: 11. CDR3 length: 17 residues. Germline V gives CDR1 LGHNA, CDR2 YSLEER. CDR3 nucleotide sequence: TGCGCCAGCAGCCAAGATCTGGGACAGCAAGCCTTCTACGAGCAGTACTTC. It translates to CASSQDLGQQAFYEQYF.

V and J are TRBV7-2 and TRBJ2-5; D remains unclear. The CDR3 loop spans 13 amino acids. CDR1 is SGHTA and CDR2 is FQGNSA in the germline V gene. Deletions cut 1 base from V and 3 bases from J, with 6 bases between. CDR3 nucleotide sequence: TGTGCCAGCAGCTTAGTAGGAAAAGAGACCCAGTACTTC. Encoded protein: CASSLVGKETQYF. The entire variable domain, with the rest obtained from reference TRBV7-2 and TRBJ2-5, is as follows: GAGVSQSPSNKVTEKGKDVELRCDPISGHTALYWYRQSLGQGLEFLIYFQGNSAPDKSGLPSDRFSAERTGGSVSTLTIQRTQQEDSAVYLCASSLVGKETQYFGPGTRLLVL.

The V and J genes are TRBV4-3 and TRBJ2-2; 8 bases are shared with TRBD2. Germline CDR1 reads LGHNA; CDR2 reads YSLEER. This CDR3 has 17 amino acids. Trimming took 0 bases from V and 4 from J; bases not matched to a gene: 7. CDR3: CASSQEFAGGGTGELFF. The CDR3 DNA sequence: TGCGCCAGCAGCCAAGAGTTCGCGGGGGGAGGCACCGGGGAGCTGTTTTTT.

V usage is TRBV29-1 and J usage is TRBJ2-3, with D hard to call. The CDR3 is 12 residues long. Deletions cut 2 bases from V and 4 bases from J, with 7 bases between. Germline V gene lookup returns CDR1 SQVTM and CDR2 ANQGSEA. The CDR3 bases are TGCAGCGTTGAATTAGGCCCAGATACGCAGTATTTT. Amino acids: CSVELGPDTQYF.

The chain has TRBV19 and TRBJ2-1; TRBD1 matches at 7 bases. The CDR3 runs 16 residues. The germline V gene has CDR1 LNHDA and CDR2 SQIVND (reference sequence). With V trimmed by 3 bases and J by 3 bases, 8 bases remained unmatched. CDR3: CASSIPRQGIYNEQFF. CDR3 bases: TGTGCCAGTAGTATCCCCCGACAGGGTATCTACAATGAGCAGTTCTTC.

This clone was counted once. V and J are TRBV7-9 and TRBJ1-2; TRBD1 might be the D (6 bases). Trimming removed 4 bases at V and 4 bases at J, with 19 bases between. The CDR3 spans 16 residues. CDR1 and CDR2 from the germline V gene are SEHNR and FQNEAQ (reference sequence). The CDR3 DNA follows: TGTGCCAGCAGCTCGAGTAACCGCGGGACACTCTATGGCTACACCTTC. Its protein product is CASSSSNRGTLYGYTF.

The V gene is TRBV5-8, the J gene TRBJ1-2; 10 nucleotides line up with TRBD1. With V trimmed by 0 bases and J by 7 bases, 6 bases remained unmatched. The CDR3 consists of 15 residues. Germline V CDR1 and CDR2: SGHTS, YDEGEE. CDR3 region: CASSLARDRGGGYTF. The CDR3, as DNA: TGTGCCAGCAGCTTGGCCCGGGACAGGGGCGGTGGCTACACCTTC. Supplemented by reference TRBV5-8 and TRBJ1-2, the full variable domain reads EAGVTQSPTHLIKTRGQQATLRCSPISGHTSVYWYQQALGLGLQFLLWYDEGEERNRGNFPPRFSGRQFPNYSSELNVNALELEDSALYLCASSLARDRGGGYTFGSGTRLTVV.

The chain joins TRBV4-2 to TRBJ2-7; D is possibly TRBD2 (6 bases). CDR3 length: 12 amino acids. Germline V gene sequence: CDR1 LGHNA, CDR2 YNFKEQ. The V end lost 5 bases, the J end lost 5 bases, and 10 bases lay between the germline ends. DNA for the CDR3: TGTGCCAGCAGCTTAAGGGAGGACGAGCAGTACTTC. Translation: CASSLREDEQYF.

The rearrangement joins TRBV4-2 to TRBJ2-1, with TRBD2 matching 11 bases. This CDR3 is 15 amino acids long. Trimming cost V 6 bases and J 3 bases; bases outside gene matches: 4. Germline values: CDR1 LGHNA, CDR2 YNFKEQ. CDR3 sequence (DNA): TGTGCCAGCAGTCAGCTAGCGGGAGGCTACAATGAGCAGTTCTTC. This codes for CASSQLAGGYNEQFF.

The gene calls are TRBV19 and TRBJ1-5; D is ambiguous. Per germline, CDR1 LNHDA and CDR2 SQIVND (reference sequence). The CDR3 spans 13 residues. Trimming removed 5 bases from V and 2 bases from J, with 7 bases in between. CDR3 bases: TGTGCCAGTAGTCCCGACGGCAATCAGCCCCAGCATTTT. Translated, it gives CASSPDGNQPQHF.

The chain has TRBV4-1 and TRBJ2-1, with 10 bases that match TRBD2. The J segment lost 4 bases and the V segment lost 1 base, leaving 7 bases of the junction unmatched. The CDR3 length is 17 residues. Germline V gene sequence: CDR1 MGHRA, CDR2 YSYEKL. CDR3 region: CASSQASGGAEYNEQFF. The CDR3 bases are TGCGCCAGCAGCCAAGCGAGCGGGGGGGCGGAGTACAATGAGCAGTTCTTC.

The CDR3: CASSYWEFNQPQHF. DNA for the CDR3: TGTGCCAGCAGCTATTGGGAATTCAATCAGCCCCAGCATTTT. The chain uses TRBV5-6 and TRBJ1-5; D is ambiguous. V was pared by 3 bases and J by 3 bases, with 10 bases between. Germline loops: CDR1 SGHDT, CDR2 YYEEEE. The CDR3 runs 14 residues.

The chain couples TRBV5-6 to TRBJ1-2; D perhaps matches TRBD1 (6 bases). Germline V gene lookup returns CDR1 SGHDT and CDR2 YYEEEE. V lost 4 bases and J 4 bases, leaving 11 bases between the germline ends. The CDR3 totals 13 residues. CDR3 sequence (DNA): TGTGCCAGCAGCCTCGACAGGACCTATGGCTACACCTTC. This encodes CASSLDRTYGYTF.

The V gene is TRBV27, the J gene TRBJ1-5; a possible D gene is TRBD1 (6 bases). This CDR3 comprises 16 residues. Trimming removed 6 bases at V and 4 bases at J, with 19 bases between. The germline V gene encodes CDR1 MNHEY and CDR2 SMNVEV (reference sequence). The CDR3 reads CASRMDSIGGNQPQHF. The CDR3 DNA follows: TGTGCCAGCAGGATGGACAGCATAGGGGGGAATCAGCCCCAGCATTTT.

The chain employs TRBV4-3 and TRBJ2-1, with 8 bases matching TRBD1. Germline V gives CDR1 LGHNA, CDR2 YSLEER. The CDR3 is 17 residues long. Losses at the gene ends were 0 bases for V and 8 bases for J; bases not matched to a gene: 12. The CDR3 DNA reads TGCGCCAGCAGCCAAGATTCGGGTTTCAGGGGGCTATATGAGCAGTTCTTC. Amino acid sequence: CASSQDSGFRGLYEQFF.

The chain has TRBV27 and TRBJ1-6, with a tentative D call TRBD1 (5 bases). The V gene's germline CDR1 is MNHEY and CDR2 SMNVEV (reference sequence). Between the trimmed V and J ends, which lost 4 bases and 8 bases, there was a span of 21 bases. The CDR3 contains 17 residues. The CDR3 reads CASSSPLRRRGDSPLHF. CDR3 nucleotides: TGTGCCAGCAGTTCGCCTCTGCGAAGGAGGGGCGATTCACCCCTCCACTTT.

V gene TRBV5-1 combines with J gene TRBJ2-7; 12 bases are a match to TRBD1. The trim removed 4 bases at V and 5 bases at J, leaving 19 bases unmatched. The CDR3 runs to 19 residues. Germline loops: CDR1 SGHRS, CDR2 YFSETQ. CDR3 nucleotides: TGCGCCAGCAGCCGTCGTTCCTTCCCCGGGACAGGGGGCTTCAACGAGCAGTACTTC. It codes for CASSRRSFPGTGGFNEQYF.

This sequence joins TRBV6-5 and TRBJ2-3, with 8 bases identical to TRBD1. Germline V lookup: CDR1 MNHEY, CDR2 SVGAGI. Trimming cost V 4 bases and J 2 bases; bases outside gene matches: 5. The CDR3 totals 15 residues. CDR3 amino acids: CASSSQGAVTDTQYF. Here the CDR3 DNA reads TGTGCCAGCAGTTCGCAGGGGGCGGTCACAGATACGCAGTATTTT.

This clone was detected once. The J gene is TRBJ1-1, the V gene TRBV15, with TRBD1 matching 9 bases. Germline assignment: CDR1 LNHNV and CDR2 YYDKDF (reference sequence). This CDR3 contains 15 residues. Trimming at V came to 3 bases and at J to 1 base, leaving 3 bases not matched to a gene. The CDR3, as DNA: TGTGCCACCAGCAGGACGACAGGGGGGAACACTGAAGCTTTCTTT. It yields the protein CATSRTTGGNTEAFF.